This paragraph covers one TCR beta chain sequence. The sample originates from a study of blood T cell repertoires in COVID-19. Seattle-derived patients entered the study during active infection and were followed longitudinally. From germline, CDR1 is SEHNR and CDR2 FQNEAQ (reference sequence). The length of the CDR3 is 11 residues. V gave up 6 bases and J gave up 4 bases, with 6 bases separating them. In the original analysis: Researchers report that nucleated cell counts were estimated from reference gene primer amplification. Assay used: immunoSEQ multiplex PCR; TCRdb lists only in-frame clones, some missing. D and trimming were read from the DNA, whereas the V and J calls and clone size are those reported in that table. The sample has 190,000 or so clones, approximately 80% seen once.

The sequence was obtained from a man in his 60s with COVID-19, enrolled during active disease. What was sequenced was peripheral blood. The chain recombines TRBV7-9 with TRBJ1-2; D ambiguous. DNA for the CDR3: TGTGCCAGCAGTCAGATCTATGGCTACACCTTC. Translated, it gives CASSQIYGYTF.